The rows below give T cell receptor beta chains drawn from one sample of a study of PD-L1 blockade in urothelial cancer. The data were produced by immunoSEQ multiplex PCR, yet TCRdb's version contains in-frame clones alone and is incomplete. The sample lists some 51,000 clones; around 86% were seen once. Sequences were derived from PBMCs, sampled around atezolizumab (anti-PD-L1) treatment. The source is a man in his sixties with urothelial cancer. The conserved cysteine and the conserved F or W are not part of the CDR3 here. Fields, in order: J gene, V gene, CDR3 length, CDR3 protein.

TRBJ2-7,TRBV5-6,10,ASSLERYEQY
TRBJ2-3,TRBV27,13,ASSAGLGRAVTQY
TRBJ1-2,TRBV21-1,13,ASSKERQTGCGYT
TRBJ2-7,TRBV27,15,ASSLSPQGAVKYEQY
TRBJ1-1,TRBV5-1,14,ASSAEPGQRNTEAF
TRBJ1-5,TRBV19,13,ASQTRQGGNQPQH
TRBJ2-5,TRBV28,17,ASSFHTLNSQGAQETQY
TRBJ2-7,TRBV30,10,AWSVSVYEQY
TRBJ2-7,TRBV21-1,17,ASSKGKRLAGVQSYEQY
TRBJ1-4,TRBV10-3,11,AVRKEANEKLF
TRBJ2-4,TRBV19,16,ASSIEAPGQGAKNIQY
TRBJ2-7,TRBV4-2,12,ASSHRDSDYEQY
TRBJ2-5,TRBV6-1,12,ASSNLGTAETQY
TRBJ2-7,TRBV5-5,11,ASRGDSSYEQY
TRBJ2-5,TRBV7-8,12,ASSPGTGVETQY